Below, 27 T cell receptor beta chains from the same sample are listed, as sequenced in a study of blood T cell repertoires in COVID-19. Produced via immunoSEQ multiplex PCR; TCRdb's table is partial and in-frame only. Of 200,000 or so clones listed, 70% to 90% are singletons. Sequencing used peripheral blood. Receptor source: a human donor with active or convalescent COVID-19. The donor label of this sample is uncertain.

The chain uses TRBV9 and TRBJ2-7; D is perhaps TRBD2 (5 bases). Germline loops: CDR1 SGDLS, CDR2 YYNGEE. Trimming left V 7 bases short and J 6 bases short, with 11 bases between. This CDR3 comprises 11 residues. As DNA, the CDR3 is TGTGCCAGCGGGGAGCTCGGCGAGCAGTACTTC. This encodes CASGELGEQYF. The entire variable domain, with the rest obtained from reference TRBV9 and TRBJ2-7, is as follows: DSGVTQTPKHLITATGQRVTLRCSPRSGDLSVYWYQQSLDQGLQFLIQYYNGEERAKGNILERFSAQQFPDLHSELNLSSLELGDSALYFCASGELGEQYFGPGTRLTVT.

CDR3 nucleotides: TGTGCCAGTACCCATCCGACAGCCTATGGCTACACCTTC. This sequence encodes CASTHPTAYGYTF. The V gene is TRBV19, the J gene TRBJ1-2; the D gene is possibly TRBD1 (5 bases). This CDR3 has 13 residues. The V and J ends lost 7 bases and 4 bases respectively, with 13 bases between them. Germline CDR1 reads LNHDA; CDR2 reads SQIVND (reference sequence).

This clone was counted once. The chain combines TRBV4-2 with TRBJ2-1, with D possibly TRBD2 on 5 matching bases. Germline assignment: CDR1 LGHNA and CDR2 YNFKEQ. The CDR3 has 13 residues. Trimming shortened V by 9 bases and J by 5 bases, and 14 bases separated the two germline ends. CDR3 in DNA: TGTGCCAGTTCTTTTCTGGGAGACAATGAGCAGTTCTTC. It is translated as CASSFLGDNEQFF.

This clone has just one count. The chain is built from TRBV4-1 and TRBJ1-3, with a weak D call TRBD1 (5 bases). The germline V gene has CDR1 MGHRA and CDR2 YSYEKL. Trimming took off 0 bases at V and 0 bases at J, with 6 bases between the two ends. The CDR3 consists of 15 residues. CDR3 sequence reads: CASSQEGPSGNTIYF. In nucleotides, the CDR3 is TGCGCCAGCAGCCAAGAGGGGCCCTCTGGAAACACCATATATTTT.

The chain joins TRBV7-2 to TRBJ2-7; D uncertain. Per germline, CDR1 SGHTA and CDR2 FQGNSA. CDR3 length equals 14 residues. V lost 1 base and J lost 3, with 10 bases in between. DNA for the CDR3: TGTGCCAGCAGCTTAGTGGGCCATTTCTACGAGCAGTACTTC. Translating it yields CASSLVGHFYEQYF. Full variable domain (remainder filled in from reference TRBV7-2 and TRBJ2-7): GAGVSQSPSNKVTEKGKDVELRCDPISGHTALYWYRQSLGQGLEFLIYFQGNSAPDKSGLPSDRFSAERTGGSVSTLTIQRTQQEDSAVYLCASSLVGHFYEQYFGPGTRLTVT.

This clone was seen more than once but under ten times. The rearrangement links TRBV7-8 to TRBJ1-4; no clear D gene. Germline values: CDR1 SGHVS, CDR2 FQNEAQ. The CDR3 is 14 residues long. V shed 2 bases and J shed 6 bases, with 10 bases lying between them. CDR3 sequence: CASSLPGSYEKLFF. CDR3 DNA sequence: TGTGCCAGCAGCTTACCCGGTAGTTATGAAAAACTGTTTTTT.

This chain joins TRBV11-2 and TRBJ2-5; a possible D gene is TRBD1 (5 bases). CDR1 and CDR2 (germline): SGHAT, FQNNGV. This CDR3 has 13 residues. V was clipped by 5 bases and J by 1 base, with 8 bases between them. CDR3 in DNA: TGTGCCAGCAGCAGACAGCTCCAAGAGACCCAGTACTTC. It is translated as CASSRQLQETQYF.

V and J are TRBV2 and TRBJ1-4, with D possibly being TRBD1 (6 bases). There are 14 residues in the CDR3. V lost 5 bases to trimming and J lost 3 bases, with 10 bases between them. Germline CDR1 reads SNHLY; CDR2 reads FYNNEI. The CDR3 region is CASSQGRANEKLFF. The CDR3 region has the DNA TGTGCCAGCAGTCAGGGGAGAGCTAATGAAAAACTGTTTTTT.

CDR3 protein: CASSSGGVKGQPQHF. The DNA of the CDR3 is TGCGCCAGCAGCTCAGGGGGCGTAAAGGGACAGCCCCAGCATTTT. The genes are TRBV5-1 and TRBJ1-5; TRBD1 matches at 8 bases. The CDR3 length is 15 residues. The germline gives CDR1 SGHRS, CDR2 YFSETQ. J was trimmed by 7 bases and V by 3 bases; bases with no gene match: 9. Using reference TRBV5-1 and TRBJ1-5 for the parts outside the CDR3, the full variable domain is KAGVTQTPRYLIKTRGQQVTLSCSPISGHRSVSWYQQTPGQGLQFLFEYFSETQRNKGNFPGRFSGRQFSNSRSEMNVSTLELGDSALYLCASSSGGVKGQPQHFGDGTRLSIL.

This sequence joins TRBV7-2 and TRBJ1-5; no clear D. This CDR3 has 15 amino acids. Trimming left V 3 bases short and J 3 bases short, with 12 bases between. Per germline, CDR1 SGHTA and CDR2 FQGNSA. CDR3 sequence reads: CASSLGVGFNQPQHF. The CDR3 bases are TGTGCCAGCAGCTTGGGAGTGGGATTCAATCAGCCCCAGCATTTT.

This chain joins TRBV4-3 and TRBJ2-3, with 7 bases matching TRBD2. V lost 1 base, J lost 4 bases, and 14 bases stayed unmatched. CDR1 is LGHNA, CDR2 YSLEER, per germline. CDR3 size: 18 residues. The CDR3 protein is CASSQAQRGDMRSDTQYF. The CDR3 nucleotides are TGCGCCAGCAGCCAAGCCCAGCGGGGCGATATGAGGTCAGATACGCAGTATTTT.

The CDR3 reads CASDRVDTEAFF. In DNA, the CDR3 is TGTGCCAGTGACAGGGTCGACACTGAAGCTTTCTTT. The chain is built from TRBV6-5 and TRBJ1-1, with 7 bases matching TRBD1. Unmatched junction bases numbered 4, after V lost 9 bases and J lost 3 bases. The CDR3 runs 12 residues. Germline V gene sequence: CDR1 MNHEY, CDR2 SVGAGI.

The V and J genes are TRBV28 and TRBJ1-2, with D perhaps matching TRBD1 (5 bases). This CDR3 region has 14 residues. Germline loops: CDR1 MDHEN, CDR2 SYDVKM. Trimming shortened V by 4 bases and J by 2 bases, and 11 bases separated the two germline ends. CDR3 in DNA: TGTGCCAGCAGTTCCCTGGGGGGGAACTATGGCTACACCTTC. Translated: CASSSLGGNYGYTF.

The chain uses TRBV18 and TRBJ2-6, with 7 bases lining up with TRBD1. V lost 4 bases, J lost 0 bases, and 15 bases stayed unmatched. Germline CDR1 and CDR2: KGHSH and LQKENI. This CDR3 is built from 20 residues. CDR3 sequence (DNA): TGTGCCAGCTCACTTCTGTCACCGGGACAGCACTACTCTGGGGCCAACGTCCTGACTTTC. Protein product: CASSLLSPGQHYSGANVLTF.

The CDR3 loop is CASSVTGGLGDTQYF. CDR3 DNA sequence: TGTGCCAGCAGTGTGACAGGTGGCCTAGGGGATACGCAGTATTTT. The V gene is TRBV27, the J gene TRBJ2-3, with D possibly TRBD1 on 6 matching bases. V was shortened by 5 bases and J by 6 bases, with 18 bases between the two germline ends. Germline CDR1 MNHEY, CDR2 SMNVEV (reference sequence). The CDR3 spans 15 residues.

V is TRBV30 and J is TRBJ1-2; no reliable D call. V lost 2 bases to trimming and J lost 6 bases, with 10 bases between them. From germline, CDR1 is GTSNPN and CDR2 SVGIG (reference sequence). The CDR3 spans 12 residues. The CDR3 DNA follows: TGTGCCTGGAGTATCGCGGGGAATGGCTACACCTTC. Protein sequence: CAWSIAGNGYTF.

This clone was seen more than once but under ten times. The J gene is TRBJ2-3, the V gene TRBV4-1, with 13 bases fitting TRBD2. CDR3 size: 16 residues. CDR1 and CDR2 (germline): MGHRA, YSYEKL. The V gene end was trimmed by 3 bases and the J gene end by 1 base; junction bases not matched to a gene: 1. The CDR3 loop reads CASSQGLAGRTDTQYF. The CDR3 DNA reads TGCGCCAGCAGCCAGGGACTAGCGGGACGCACAGATACGCAGTATTTT.

V usage is TRBV11-3 and J usage is TRBJ1-3, with a tentative D call TRBD1 (5 bases). V was cut by 3 bases and J by 4 bases, with 10 bases left in between. The CDR3 length is 14 residues. Per the germline V gene, CDR1 is SGHNT and CDR2 is YENEEA. In DNA, the CDR3 is TGTGCCAGCAGCTTCTCGGGGGGAGGAAACACCATATATTTT. Amino acid sequence: CASSFSGGGNTIYF.

The V and J genes are TRBV4-1 and TRBJ2-7, with 14 nucleotides matching TRBD2. The CDR3 sequence is 16 residues long. Germline-derived CDR1 and CDR2 are MGHRA and YSYEKL. Germline trimming cut 3 bases from V and 5 bases from J; bases unmatched to any gene: 6. CDR3 residues: CASSHWGLAGENEQYF. Written as DNA, the CDR3 is TGCGCCAGCAGCCATTGGGGACTAGCGGGAGAAAACGAGCAGTACTTC.

CDR3 sequence (DNA): TGTGCCAGCAGCTCGTTAGACAGGGGAAACGAGCAGTACTTC. Its translation is CASSSLDRGNEQYF. The rearrangement joins TRBV7-9 to TRBJ2-7; 8 nucleotides match TRBD1. The CDR3 is made up of 14 amino acids. Germline loops: CDR1 SEHNR, CDR2 FQNEAQ (reference sequence). V dropped 4 bases and J dropped 5; count of bases not matched to a gene: 7.

The chain is built from TRBV12-3 or TRBV12-4 and TRBJ1-6, with 7 bases matching TRBD1. The CDR3 is made up of 12 amino acids. Unmatched junction bases numbered 0, after V lost 6 bases and J lost 7 bases. The CDR3 sequence is CASRQGNSPLHF. CDR3 bases: TGTGCCAGCAGACAGGGGAATTCACCCCTCCACTTT.

This chain connects TRBV18 to TRBJ2-7; TRBD2 matches at 11 bases. The CDR3 runs 16 residues. Trimming took 5 bases from V and 0 from J; bases not matched to a gene: 6. CDR1 and CDR2 (germline): KGHSH, LQKENI. CDR3 loop: CASSVGLADASYEQYF. The DNA of the CDR3 is TGTGCCAGCTCAGTGGGACTAGCGGATGCCTCCTACGAGCAGTACTTC.

The J gene is TRBJ2-7, the V gene TRBV7-3; D is uncertain. Per the germline V gene, CDR1 is SGHTA and CDR2 is FQGTGA. The CDR3 extends over 14 amino acids. Trimming left V 6 bases short and J 9 bases short, with 21 bases between. The CDR3 DNA reads as TGTGCCAGCAGTCCCTCTGTGGGCCTTGACCTGCAGTACTTC. Protein: CASSPSVGLDLQYF.

The chain couples TRBV29-1 to TRBJ2-3; D might be TRBD2 (6 bases). The CDR3 runs 15 residues. V was clipped by 6 bases and J by 2 bases, with 18 bases between them. In germline, CDR1 is SQVTM, CDR2 ANQGSEA. The DNA of the CDR3 is TGCAGCGTCGGCACGGAAGCGGGCTACACAGATACGCAGTATTTT. Its translation is CSVGTEAGYTDTQYF.

The rearrangement uses TRBV19 and TRBJ2-7; 7 bases align to TRBD1. The CDR3 is 13 amino acids. The V gene end was trimmed by 10 bases and the J gene end by 3 bases; junction bases not matched to a gene: 9. In germline, CDR1 is LNHDA, CDR2 SQIVND (reference sequence). The CDR3 spells CATADRVGYEQYF. Here the CDR3 DNA reads TGTGCCACCGCAGACAGGGTGGGCTACGAGCAGTACTTC.

With respect to this clone: Compared with germline, one end of the junction differs, possibly owing to a read error. The chain carries TRBV29-1 and TRBJ1-1, with unresolved D. CDR1 SQVTM and CDR2 ANQGSEA come from the germline V gene. This CDR3 contains 12 residues. The DNA of the CDR3 is TGCAGCGTTCAAGACCAGAACACTGAAGCTTTCTTT. Its translation is CSVQDQNTEAFF.

This chain connects TRBV15 to TRBJ2-1, with 10 positions matching TRBD1. There are 15 residues in the CDR3. The V segment lost 10 bases and the J segment 4 bases; nucleotides outside the gene matches: 10. CDR1 is LNHNV, CDR2 YYDKDF, per germline (reference sequence). The CDR3 sequence is CASTVGQGEYNEQFF. The CDR3 coding sequence is TGTGCCAGTACGGTAGGACAGGGGGAATACAATGAGCAGTTCTTC.